This entry is about one T cell receptor (beta chain). The record originates from a study of T cells in Graves' hyperthyroidism and ophthalmopathy. Germline V gene sequence: CDR1 SNHLY, CDR2 FYNNEI. J was trimmed by 3 bases and V by 6 bases; bases with no gene match: 8. The CDR3 covers 14 residues. RNA transcripts provided the source from which TCR beta CDR3 regions were amplified. The HTBI primer set served for first-round RT-PCR of the TCR CDR3. TCRdb called the multiplex PCR reads again in MiXCR, with one record for every CDR3 protein. This sample has about 590,000 distinct CDR3 sequences, with 12% to 15% found just once.

The chain employs TRBV2 and TRBJ2-7; 7 nucleotides align to TRBD1. The receptor was derived from a young woman with Graves' ophthalmopathy. The sample consisted of blood. The CDR3: CASSLRDRDYEQYF. CDR3 bases: TGTGCCAGCAGCTTACGGGACAGAGACTACGAGCAGTACTTC.